The source of this TCR beta chain is a study of identical twins. Using its own MiXCR run on the 5' RACE reads, TCRdb lists one record per CDR3 protein. The sample consists of around 550,000 distinct CDR3 sequences, around 15% of them appearing once. Study-wide results and caveats: The authors noted that invariant MAIT and iNKT cells could partly confound zero-insertion analyses. Cord blood beta clonotypes present at high abundance carried fewer insertions; no such pattern appeared in memory repertoires.

Notes on this clonotype: Its specificity is unknown.

The CDR3 extends over 19 amino acids. The same sample was also studied in work on yellow fever vaccine responses in identical twins.

The sequence derives from a woman aged 18-29 years in good health. Sequencing was done on a sample of CD4+ T cells sorted from blood. V usage is TRBV21-1 and J usage is TRBJ2-7; TRBD2 is the table's D call and was not checked against the DNA. TRBV21-1 represents a pseudogene. CDR3 region: CASSKILASGGPSSYEQYV. The CDR3 region has the DNA TGTGCCAGCAGCAAAATCCTGGCTAGCGGGGGGCCGAGCTCCTACGAGCAGTACGTC.